This TCR beta chain is from a study of T cells in localized non-small cell lung cancer. Study results and caveats: Uninvolved adjacent lung had more T cell clonality than any other tissue, topping tumor. A median approximately 53 of the top 100 tumor clones appeared in adjacent lung. Elevated blood T cell density was associated with longer overall survival. The study sequenced only one region of the tumor. As a result, intratumor heterogeneity could not be excluded and remains possible.

Generated by immunoSEQ multiplex PCR, the TCRdb table keeps only in-frame clones and is missing some. The table includes 3,000 to 4,000 clones, about 29% detected once. About this clone: No antigen is known for it.

CDR1 SQVTM and CDR2 ANQGSEA come from the germline V gene. CDR3 length: 13 amino acids. Trimming took off 7 bases at V and 1 base at J, with 13 bases between the two ends. The genes are TRBV29-1 and TRBJ1-1; D unclear. This sequence was found in a woman aged 40-69 years with stage I squamous cell lung carcinoma. The specimen was lung tumor tissue, collected before any cancer treatment. The CDR3 region has the DNA TGCAGCGCCGGATTGGAACAGAACACTGAAGCTTTCTTT. It codes for CSAGLEQNTEAFF.